Presented here are 29 T cell receptor beta chains from one specimen sequenced in a study of CD8 T cells in Susac syndrome. Random hexamers were used to reverse transcribe the RNA input (about 0.45 to 1 ug). TCRdb re-called the immunoSEQ multiplex PCR reads through MiXCR, storing one row per CDR3 protein. The sample records about 150,000 distinct CDR3 sequences, roughly 95% being singletons. The sequencing sample was made of CD4+ T cells from PBMCs. These receptors originate from a human donor with Susac syndrome.

CDR3 sequence reads: CSARDRAGVGDTQYF. CDR3 nucleotides: TGCAGTGCTAGAGACCGAGCGGGGGTGGGAGATACGCAGTATTTT. The gene calls are TRBV20-1 and TRBJ2-3; 8 positions match TRBD2. The CDR3 sequence is 15 residues long. The V segment lost 0 bases and the J segment 5 bases; nucleotides outside the gene matches: 7. Germline-derived CDR1 and CDR2 are DFQATT and SNEGSKA (reference sequence).

This sequence joins TRBV12-3 or TRBV12-4 and TRBJ2-3, with no clear D. The CDR3 totals 12 residues. Trimming shortened V by 6 bases and J by 2 bases, and 6 bases separated the two germline ends. CDR3 sequence (DNA): TGTGCCAGCAGGATCGACACAGATACGCAGTATTTT. It is translated as CASRIDTDTQYF.

The chain uses TRBV4-3 and TRBJ2-7; 8 bases map to TRBD2. The germline V gene has CDR1 LGHNA and CDR2 YSLEER. This CDR3 has 16 amino acids. V dropped 7 bases and J dropped 3; count of bases not matched to a gene: 14. The CDR3 coding sequence is TGCGCCAGCACCTCCTTGAAGGCGGGGGGAAACTACGAGCAGTACTTC. Translated: CASTSLKAGGNYEQYF.

This chain joins TRBV29-1 and TRBJ2-7, with D possibly TRBD2 on 6 matching bases. In germline, CDR1 is SQVTM, CDR2 ANQGSEA. The V and J ends lost 1 base and 3 bases respectively, with 13 bases between them. The CDR3 is 14 residues long. CDR3: CSVEVGQTSYEQYF. The CDR3 coding sequence is TGCAGCGTTGAAGTTGGCCAGACTAGCTACGAGCAGTACTTC.

The rearrangement links TRBV7-8 to TRBJ2-3; no firm D call. Germline lookup yields CDR1 SGHVS and CDR2 FQNEAQ. This CDR3 contains 11 residues. Trimming pared 5 bases from V and 2 bases from J, leaving 2 bases between. The CDR3 DNA reads as TGTGCCAGCAGCCACACAGATACGCAGTATTTT. It translates to CASSHTDTQYF.

V is TRBV27 and J is TRBJ2-7; D assignment may be TRBD1 or TRBD2 (5 bases each). V gave up 4 bases and J gave up 5 bases, with 18 bases separating them. Germline V lookup: CDR1 MNHEY, CDR2 SMNVEV (reference sequence). The CDR3 is made up of 15 amino acids. The CDR3 here is CASSWGPGKYDEQYF. In nucleotides, the CDR3 is TGTGCCAGCAGTTGGGGCCCGGGGAAGTATGACGAGCAGTACTTC.

The genes are TRBV4-2 and TRBJ2-7; D uncertain. Germline CDR1 is LGHNA and CDR2 is YNFKEQ. Trimming shortened V by 3 bases and J by 5 bases, and 11 bases separated the two germline ends. CDR3 length: 13 residues. The CDR3 DNA reads as TGTGCCAGCAGCCAGGCCCCTCCCAACGAGCAGTACTTC. This codes for CASSQAPPNEQYF.

This chain uses TRBV5-6 with TRBJ2-7; D not certain. V was pared by 0 bases and J by 5 bases, with 9 bases between. The CDR3 has 13 amino acids. CDR1 and CDR2 from the germline V gene are SGHDT and YYEEEE. The CDR3 DNA is TGTGCCAGCAGCTTGGAGAGAGCCCACGAGCAGTACTTC. Encoded protein: CASSLERAHEQYF.

The table lists this clonotype with a count of one. The chain combines TRBV9 with TRBJ1-5; the D is unclear. CDR1 SGDLS and CDR2 YYNGEE come from the germline V gene. Trimming removed 0 bases from V and 0 bases from J, with 7 bases in between. The CDR3 sequence is 15 residues long. The CDR3 reads CASSVDSYSNQPQHF. CDR3 coding DNA: TGTGCCAGCAGCGTAGACAGCTATAGCAATCAGCCCCAGCATTTT.

The chain employs TRBV15 and TRBJ1-2; D possibly corresponds to TRBD1 (5 bases). Germline assignment: CDR1 LNHNV and CDR2 YYDKDF (reference sequence). V lost 3 bases, J lost 6 bases, and 17 bases lay in between. The CDR3 loop spans 15 amino acids. The CDR3 nucleotides read TGTGCCACCAGCAGTCAAGACTCGGGACCACATGGCTACACCTTC. It translates to CATSSQDSGPHGYTF.

The chain couples TRBV27 to TRBJ2-7, with 7 bases identical to TRBD1. The CDR3 sequence is 14 residues long. The V gene's germline CDR1 is MNHEY and CDR2 SMNVEV (reference sequence). After removal of 5 bases from V and 2 bases from J, the junction contained 6 bases not matched to a gene. The CDR3 sequence is CASSARQGAYEQYF. The CDR3 DNA reads TGTGCCAGCAGTGCGCGACAGGGAGCCTACGAGCAGTACTTC.

This clonotype was found once. The chain combines TRBV5-1 with TRBJ2-7; maybe TRBD1 (6 bases). The V end was cut by 7 bases, the J end by 0 bases, with 17 bases between. Germline CDR1 reads SGHRS; CDR2 reads YFSETQ. The CDR3 has 15 amino acids. The CDR3 reads CASRPTGTSSYEQYF. CDR3 bases: TGCGCCAGCCGTCCGACAGGTACATCCTCCTACGAGCAGTACTTC.

The V and J genes are TRBV11-1 and TRBJ2-3; TRBD1 aligns across 8 bases. Germline V gene lookup returns CDR1 SGHAT and CDR2 FQDESV (reference sequence). V lost 5 bases to trimming and J lost 5 bases; unmatched junction nucleotides: 12. This CDR3 spans 16 amino acids. The CDR3 nucleotides are TGTGCCAGCAGCCTCGGCAGGGGGCAGGTCGGAGATACGCAGTATTTT. This sequence encodes CASSLGRGQVGDTQYF.

This sequence joins TRBV2 and TRBJ1-2, with D unclear. Trimming removed 2 bases at V and 4 bases at J, with 8 bases between. Germline values: CDR1 SNHLY, CDR2 FYNNEI. The CDR3 length is 13 residues. The CDR3 here is CASSESRTYGYTF. CDR3 bases: TGTGCCAGCAGTGAATCCCGGACCTATGGCTACACCTTC.

The genes are TRBV29-1 and TRBJ2-2, with 13 bases aligning to TRBD2. The CDR3 is made up of 14 amino acids. V shed 6 bases and J 7 bases; nucleotides not matched to a gene: 5. Germline V lookup: CDR1 SQVTM, CDR2 ANQGSEA. The CDR3 bases are TGCAGCGTCGGACTAGCGGGGGTGATCGGGGAGCTGTTTTTT. Translating it yields CSVGLAGVIGELFF.

The genes are TRBV12-3 or TRBV12-4 and TRBJ2-1; 8 nucleotides align to TRBD2. The CDR3 consists of 15 residues. The V gene end was trimmed by 3 bases and the J gene end by 7 bases; junction bases not matched to a gene: 8. The CDR3 here is CASSFHSGGLNEQFF. CDR3 DNA sequence: TGTGCCAGCAGTTTTCACAGCGGGGGATTGAATGAGCAGTTCTTC.

V gene TRBV9 combines with J gene TRBJ1-6; perhaps TRBD1 as D (6 bases). This CDR3 spans 16 amino acids. Germline assignment: CDR1 SGDLS and CDR2 YYNGEE. The V and J ends lost 0 bases and 7 bases respectively, with 14 bases between them. The CDR3, as DNA: TGTGCCAGCAGCGTAGAGACTGGACAGCGGAATTCACCCCTCCACTTT. Its protein product is CASSVETGQRNSPLHF.

The CDR3 reads CASTSPGGRGGYGYTF. The CDR3 bases are TGTGCCAGCACTTCCCCAGGGGGCCGAGGTGGCTATGGCTACACCTTC. V usage is TRBV27 and J usage is TRBJ1-2, with 8 bases fitting TRBD1. Germline-derived CDR1 and CDR2 are MNHEY and SMNVEV (reference sequence). The ends lost 7 bases at V and 4 bases at J; junction bases unmatched: 14. This CDR3 is 16 amino acids long.

V usage is TRBV9 and J usage is TRBJ2-5, with D hard to call. The germline V gene encodes CDR1 SGDLS and CDR2 YYNGEE. The CDR3 has 14 amino acids. Trimming pared 4 bases from V and 5 bases from J, leaving 15 bases between. CDR3 in amino acids: CASSPSMGWETQYF. The CDR3 coding sequence is TGTGCCAGCAGCCCGTCGATGGGCTGGGAGACCCAGTACTTC.

This clonotype was seen a single time. The chain couples TRBV15 to TRBJ2-7; D is unclear. Germline CDR1 LNHNV, CDR2 YYDKDF (reference sequence). Trimming pared 3 bases from V and 5 bases from J, leaving 8 bases between. The CDR3 contains 12 residues. This chain's CDR3 is CATSRQRDEQYF. The CDR3 DNA reads as TGTGCCACCAGCAGGCAAAGGGACGAGCAGTACTTC.

The chain recombines TRBV7-9 with TRBJ2-2; no clear D. CDR3 length: 14 residues. Germline CDR1 reads SEHNR; CDR2 reads FQNEAQ (reference sequence). Trimming took off 9 bases at V and 0 bases at J, with 11 bases between the two ends. The chain's CDR3 is CASSTSANTGELFF. CDR3 bases: TGTGCCAGTTCGACAAGCGCGAACACCGGGGAGCTGTTTTTT. The variable domain in full, completed from reference TRBV7-9 and TRBJ2-2, reads DTGVSQNPRHKITKRGQNVTFRCDPISEHNRLYWYRQTLGQGPEFLTYFQNEAQLEKSRLLSDRFSAERPKGSFSTLEIQRTEQGDSAMYLCASSTSANTGELFFGEGSRLTVL.

The chain joins TRBV6-6 to TRBJ1-2; D is unclear. V was shortened by 6 bases and J by 10 bases, with 18 bases between the two germline ends. Germline V gene data show CDR1 as MNHNY and CDR2 as SVGAGI (reference sequence). The CDR3 runs to 13 residues. CDR3 DNA: TGTGCCAGCAGGCGGGGAGAGGGCTTGGCCTACACCTTC. Its translation is CASRRGEGLAYTF.

This chain links TRBV12-3 or TRBV12-4 with TRBJ1-2; 9 nucleotides line up with TRBD1. CDR3 length: 15 residues. J lost 6 bases, V lost 2 bases, and 7 bases had no gene match. CDR3 nucleotide sequence: TGTGCCAGCAGTTTAATGTACAGGGGGCAGAATGGCTACACCTTC. This codes for CASSLMYRGQNGYTF.

The V and J genes are TRBV29-1 and TRBJ2-7; D might be TRBD2 (5 bases). CDR1 and CDR2 from the germline V gene are SQVTM and ANQGSEA. The CDR3 loop spans 12 amino acids. The V end lost 5 bases, the J end lost 1 base, and 9 bases lay between the germline ends. CDR3 coding DNA: TGCAGCGTTAATTCGGGGTCCTACGAGCAGTACTTC. Translation gives CSVNSGSYEQYF.

The chain recombines TRBV20-1 with TRBJ2-5; D is perhaps TRBD2 (5 bases). CDR3 length: 12 amino acids. Trimming took 6 bases from V and 5 from J, leaving 13 bases between them. CDR1 DFQATT and CDR2 SNEGSKA come from the germline V gene (reference sequence). The CDR3 DNA reads TGCAGTGCGAGGAGGAAAGTGGAGACCCAGTACTTC. Amino acid sequence: CSARRKVETQYF.

This clonotype has a single count. V and J are TRBV29-1 and TRBJ2-7, with no clear D. Trimming left V 6 bases short and J 2 bases short, with 11 bases between. CDR1 and CDR2 from the germline V gene are SQVTM and ANQGSEA. The length of the CDR3 is 12 residues. This chain's CDR3 is CSVQDGAYEQYF. As DNA, the CDR3 is TGCAGCGTCCAGGACGGAGCCTACGAGCAGTACTTC.

This chain joins TRBV20-1 and TRBJ2-5; 8 positions match TRBD2. With V trimmed by 0 bases and J by 7 bases, 7 bases remained unmatched. This CDR3 contains 14 residues. The germline gives CDR1 DFQATT, CDR2 SNEGSKA (reference sequence). For the CDR3, the DNA is TGCAGTGCTAGAGACAGGACGGCGGGGGGGACCCAGTACTTC. It codes for CSARDRTAGGTQYF.

This clonotype was observed once. The chain uses TRBV23-1 and TRBJ1-5, with a possible D match to TRBD1 (5 bases). TRBV23-1 is an ORF, and what it does is uncertain. CDR3 length equals 20 residues. V dropped 3 bases and J dropped 2 bases, with 26 bases sitting between them. CDR3 sequence: CASSHASGQEVSLGNQPQHF. The CDR3 region has the DNA TGCGCCAGCAGTCACGCCTCAGGGCAGGAAGTCTCCCTTGGCAATCAGCCCCAGCATTTT.

The chain joins TRBV29-1 to TRBJ2-3, with D possibly TRBD1 on 6 matching bases. Germline V gene lookup returns CDR1 SQVTM and CDR2 ANQGSEA. The V end was cut by 2 bases, the J end by 10 bases, with 19 bases between. This CDR3 comprises 14 residues. The CDR3 nucleotides read TGCAGCGTTGAACCCCAGGGGCGAGCGCCGGCGCAGTATTTT. Translating it yields CSVEPQGRAPAQYF.